This TCR beta chain was captured by sequencing in a study of cytomegalovirus exposure and HLA in healthy donors. General observations from the study: The study found most TCR sequences rare, yet found some public TCRs in many donors. A link between a missense DCLRE1C variant and TCR beta V- and J-gene trimming emerged from a later analysis.

Both 60 Vbeta primers and 13 Jbeta primers went into the PCR. The protocol was immunoSEQ multiplex PCR, while the TCRdb copy is restricted to in-frame clones and leaves out a portion. In the table there are about 170,000 clones, under 80% of which are singletons. The germline V and J ends were trimmed by 6 bases and 0 bases, with 12 bases remaining between them. Germline V gives CDR1 MNHNS, CDR2 SASEGT. The CDR3 has 15 residues. In the case of this clone: The antigen is unknown.

The genes are TRBV6-1 and TRBJ1-3; unclear D gene. What was sequenced was PBMCs. The TCR was taken from a man between 40 and 49 years old in good health and CMV-seronegative. CDR3 loop: CASRMGLSSGNTIYF. CDR3 sequence (DNA): TGTGCCAGCAGGATGGGCCTTAGCTCTGGAAACACCATATATTTT.